This TCR beta chain was profiled in a study of blood T cell repertoires in COVID-19. In the study overall: The United States, Italy and Spain supplied acute and convalescent COVID-19 samples. PBMCs, B-cell-depleted T cells, or T cells provided the cDNA or gDNA that made up the material.

Source study methods: Nucleated cell counts were estimated from reference gene primer amplification. Method: immunoSEQ multiplex PCR; TCRdb's copy keeps in-frame clones and lacks some. V and J calls and clone size follow that table, whereas D and trimming were derived from the DNA. The sample lists about 30,000 clones; more than 85% were seen once. Trimming pared 2 bases from V and 2 bases from J, leaving 21 bases between. This CDR3 region has 18 residues. Germline values: CDR1 MDHEN, CDR2 SYDVKM. The sequence was collected from a man aged 70-80 years with acute or convalescent COVID-19. The sample comprised peripheral blood. The chain links TRBV28 to TRBJ1-2; no clear D. The DNA of the CDR3 is TGTGCCAGCAGTTTAGGCTCAGTCCTCAACGGGGTAAACTATGGCTACACCTTC. It yields the protein CASSLGSVLNGVNYGYTF.